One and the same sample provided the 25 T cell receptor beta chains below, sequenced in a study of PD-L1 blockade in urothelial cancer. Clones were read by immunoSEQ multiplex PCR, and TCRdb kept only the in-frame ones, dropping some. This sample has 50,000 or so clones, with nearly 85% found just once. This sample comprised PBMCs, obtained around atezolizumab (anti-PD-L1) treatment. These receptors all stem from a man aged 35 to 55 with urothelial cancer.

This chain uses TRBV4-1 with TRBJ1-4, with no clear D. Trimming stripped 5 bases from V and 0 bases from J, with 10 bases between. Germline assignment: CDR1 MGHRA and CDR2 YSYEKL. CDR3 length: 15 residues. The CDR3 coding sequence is TGCGCCAGCAGCGGCGGCAGCGCAACTAATGAAAAACTGTTTTTT. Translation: CASSGGSATNEKLFF.

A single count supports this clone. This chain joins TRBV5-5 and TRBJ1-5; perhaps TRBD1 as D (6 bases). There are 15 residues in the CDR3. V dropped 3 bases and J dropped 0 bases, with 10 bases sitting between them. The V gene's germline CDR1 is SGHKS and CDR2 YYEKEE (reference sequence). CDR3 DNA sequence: TGTGCCAGCAGCTCGGGACAAAGTAGCAATCAGCCCCAGCATTTT. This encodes CASSSGQSSNQPQHF.

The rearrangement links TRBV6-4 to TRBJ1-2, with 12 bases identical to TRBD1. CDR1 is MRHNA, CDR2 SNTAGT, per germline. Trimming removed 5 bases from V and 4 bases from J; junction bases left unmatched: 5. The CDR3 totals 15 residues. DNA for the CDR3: TGTGCCAGCAGTTCCGGGACAGGGGGCTCCTATGGCTACACCTTC. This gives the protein CASSSGTGGSYGYTF.

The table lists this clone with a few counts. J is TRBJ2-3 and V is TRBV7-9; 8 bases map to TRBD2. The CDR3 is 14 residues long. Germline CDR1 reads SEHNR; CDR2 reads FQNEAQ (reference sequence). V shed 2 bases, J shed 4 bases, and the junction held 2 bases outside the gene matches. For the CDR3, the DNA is TGTGCCAGCAGCTTAACGGGGGGGGCAGATACGCAGTATTTT. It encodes CASSLTGGADTQYF.

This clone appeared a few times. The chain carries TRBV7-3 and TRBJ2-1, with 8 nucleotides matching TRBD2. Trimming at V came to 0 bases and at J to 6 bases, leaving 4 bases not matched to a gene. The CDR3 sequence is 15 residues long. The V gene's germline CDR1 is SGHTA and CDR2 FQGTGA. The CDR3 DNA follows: TGTGCCAGCAGCTTAACCGGACTAGCATTCAATGAGCAGTTCTTC. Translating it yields CASSLTGLAFNEQFF.

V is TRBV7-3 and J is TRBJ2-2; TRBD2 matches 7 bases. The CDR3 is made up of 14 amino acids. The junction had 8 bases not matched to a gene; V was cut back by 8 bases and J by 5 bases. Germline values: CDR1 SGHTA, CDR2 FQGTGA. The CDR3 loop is CASPRREWTGELFF. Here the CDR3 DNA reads TGTGCCAGCCCACGGCGGGAGTGGACCGGGGAGCTGTTTTTT.

Here the CDR3 reads CASSELSGTSYEQYF. The CDR3 nucleotides read TGTGCCAGCAGTGAATTGAGCGGGACCTCCTACGAGCAGTACTTC. The gene calls are TRBV2 and TRBJ2-7; 7 nucleotides agree with TRBD2. Germline lookup yields CDR1 SNHLY and CDR2 FYNNEI. Unmatched junction bases numbered 4, after V lost 2 bases and J lost 0 bases. The CDR3 runs 15 residues.

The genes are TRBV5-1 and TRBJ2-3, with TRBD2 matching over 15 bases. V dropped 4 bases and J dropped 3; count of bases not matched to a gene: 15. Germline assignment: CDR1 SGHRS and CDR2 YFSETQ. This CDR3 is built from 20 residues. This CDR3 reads CASSRRTSGRAFGLTDTQYF. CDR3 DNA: TGCGCCAGCAGCCGCAGGACTAGCGGGAGGGCCTTTGGTTTGACAGATACGCAGTATTTT.

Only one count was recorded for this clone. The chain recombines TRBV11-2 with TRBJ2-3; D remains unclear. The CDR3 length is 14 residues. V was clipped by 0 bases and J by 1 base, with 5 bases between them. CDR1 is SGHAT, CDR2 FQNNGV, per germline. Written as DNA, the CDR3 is TGTGCCAGCAGCTTAGATAGCCGCACAGATACGCAGTATTTT. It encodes CASSLDSRTDTQYF.

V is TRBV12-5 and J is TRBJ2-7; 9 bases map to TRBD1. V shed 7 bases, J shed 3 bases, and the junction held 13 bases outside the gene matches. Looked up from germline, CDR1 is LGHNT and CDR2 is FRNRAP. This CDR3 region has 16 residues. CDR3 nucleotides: TGTGCTAGTGCCGACGCGGCCGGGACAGGGATCTACGAGCAGTACTTC. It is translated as CASADAAGTGIYEQYF. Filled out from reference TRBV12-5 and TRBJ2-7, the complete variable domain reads DARVTQTPRHKVTEMGQEVTMRCQPILGHNTVFWYRQTMMQGLELLAYFRNRAPLDDSGMPKDRFSAEMPDATLATLKIQPSEPRDSAVYFCASADAAGTGIYEQYFGPGTRLTVT.

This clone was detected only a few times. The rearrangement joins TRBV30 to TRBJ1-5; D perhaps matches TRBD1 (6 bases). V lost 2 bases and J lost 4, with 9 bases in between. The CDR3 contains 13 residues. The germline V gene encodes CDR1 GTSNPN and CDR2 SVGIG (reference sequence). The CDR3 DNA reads TGTGCCTGGAGTCGTCAGGGGAATCAGCCCCAGCATTTT. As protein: CAWSRQGNQPQHF.

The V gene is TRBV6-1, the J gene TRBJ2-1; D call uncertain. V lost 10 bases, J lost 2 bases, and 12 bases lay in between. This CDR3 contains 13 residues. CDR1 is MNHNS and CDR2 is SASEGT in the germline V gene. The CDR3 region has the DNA TGTGCCACCGAGAGTTTTACCTACAATGAGCAGTTCTTC. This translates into CATESFTYNEQFF.

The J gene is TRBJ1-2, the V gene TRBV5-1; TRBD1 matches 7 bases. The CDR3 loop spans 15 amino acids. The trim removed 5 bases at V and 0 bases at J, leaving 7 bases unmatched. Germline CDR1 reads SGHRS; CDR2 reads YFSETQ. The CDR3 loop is CASRVTGAPNYGYTF. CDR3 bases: TGCGCCAGCAGAGTAACAGGGGCTCCTAACTATGGCTACACCTTC.

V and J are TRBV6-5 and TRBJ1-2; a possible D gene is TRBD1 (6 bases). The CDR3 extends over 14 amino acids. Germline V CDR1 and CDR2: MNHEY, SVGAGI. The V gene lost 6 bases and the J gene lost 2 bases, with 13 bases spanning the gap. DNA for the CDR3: TGTGCCAGCAGGTTTTTCGGGACAAACTATGGCTACACCTTC. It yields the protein CASRFFGTNYGYTF.

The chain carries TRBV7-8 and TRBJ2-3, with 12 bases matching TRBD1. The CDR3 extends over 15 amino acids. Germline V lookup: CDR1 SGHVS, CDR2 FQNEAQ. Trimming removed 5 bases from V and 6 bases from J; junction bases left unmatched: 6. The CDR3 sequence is CASSLRDRGPDTQYF. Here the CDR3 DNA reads TGTGCCAGCAGCCTCCGGGACAGGGGGCCGGATACGCAGTATTTT.

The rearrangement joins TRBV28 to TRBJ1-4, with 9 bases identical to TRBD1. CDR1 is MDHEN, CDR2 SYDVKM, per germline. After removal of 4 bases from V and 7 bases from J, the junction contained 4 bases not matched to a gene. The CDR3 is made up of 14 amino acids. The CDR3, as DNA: TGTGCCAGCAGTTCGGGACAGGGTCGTGAAAAACTGTTTTTT. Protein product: CASSSGQGREKLFF. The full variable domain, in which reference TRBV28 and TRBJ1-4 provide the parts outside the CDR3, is DVKVTQSSRYLVKRTGEKVFLECVQDMDHENMFWYRQDPGLGLRLIYFSYDVKMKEKGDIPEGYSVSREKKERFSLILESASTNQTSMYLCASSSGQGREKLFFGSGTQLSVL.

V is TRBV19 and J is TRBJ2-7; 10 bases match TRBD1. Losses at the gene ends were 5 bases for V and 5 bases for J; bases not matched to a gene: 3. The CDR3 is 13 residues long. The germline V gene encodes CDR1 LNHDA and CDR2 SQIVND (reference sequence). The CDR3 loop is CASSGTGADEQYF. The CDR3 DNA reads TGTGCCAGTAGTGGGACAGGGGCCGACGAGCAGTACTTC. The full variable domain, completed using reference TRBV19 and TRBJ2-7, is DGGITQSPKYLFRKEGQNVTLSCEQNLNHDAMYWYRQDPGQGLRLIYYSQIVNDFQKGDIAEGYSVSREKKESFPLTVTSAQKNPTAFYLCASSGTGADEQYFGPGTRLTVT.

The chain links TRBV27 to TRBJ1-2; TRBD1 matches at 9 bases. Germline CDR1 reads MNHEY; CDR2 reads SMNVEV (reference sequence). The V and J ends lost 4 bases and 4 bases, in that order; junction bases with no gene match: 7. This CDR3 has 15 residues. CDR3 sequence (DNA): TGTGCCAGCAGTTCGAACAGGGGGCGAATCTATGGCTACACCTTC. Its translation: CASSSNRGRIYGYTF.

CDR3 region: CASSRLNEDGYTF. The CDR3 DNA reads as TGTGCCAGCAGTCGATTAAACGAGGATGGCTACACCTTC. The V gene is TRBV28, the J gene TRBJ1-2; D uncertain. The CDR3 has 13 amino acids. Looked up from germline, CDR1 is MDHEN and CDR2 is SYDVKM. The V gene lost 5 bases and the J gene lost 6 bases, with 13 bases spanning the gap.

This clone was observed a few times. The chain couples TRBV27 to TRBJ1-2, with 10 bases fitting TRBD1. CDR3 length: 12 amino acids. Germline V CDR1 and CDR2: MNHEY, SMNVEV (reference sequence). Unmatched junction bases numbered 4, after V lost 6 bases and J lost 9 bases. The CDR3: CASSQTGGSYTF. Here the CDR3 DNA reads TGTGCCAGCAGCCAGACAGGGGGCAGCTACACCTTC.

The CDR3 here is CASSPGRQSEQYF. The CDR3 DNA sequence: TGTGCCAGCAGCCCAGGCCGGCAATCCGAGCAGTACTTC. The chain has TRBV6-1 and TRBJ2-7; D is ambiguous. Germline-derived CDR1 and CDR2 are MNHNS and SASEGT. CDR3 length equals 13 residues. The V end lost 6 bases, the J end lost 6 bases, and 15 bases lay between the germline ends.

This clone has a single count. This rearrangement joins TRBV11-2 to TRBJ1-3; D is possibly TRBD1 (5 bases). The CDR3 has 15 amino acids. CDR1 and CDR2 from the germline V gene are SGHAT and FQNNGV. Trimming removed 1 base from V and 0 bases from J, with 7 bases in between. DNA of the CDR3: TGTGCCAGCAGCTTAGGACAGAGCTCTGGAAACACCATATATTTT. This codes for CASSLGQSSGNTIYF.

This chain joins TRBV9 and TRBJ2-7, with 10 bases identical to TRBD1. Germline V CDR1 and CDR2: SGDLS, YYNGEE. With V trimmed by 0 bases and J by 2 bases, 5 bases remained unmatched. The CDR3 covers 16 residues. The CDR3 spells CASSVAGTGAPYEQYF. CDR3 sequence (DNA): TGTGCCAGCAGCGTAGCCGGGACAGGGGCGCCCTACGAGCAGTACTTC.

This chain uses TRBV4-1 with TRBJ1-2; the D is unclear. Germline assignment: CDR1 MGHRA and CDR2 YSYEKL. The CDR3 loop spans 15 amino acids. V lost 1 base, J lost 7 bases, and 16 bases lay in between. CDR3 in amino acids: CASSQAGGLLGGYTF. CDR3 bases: TGCGCCAGCAGCCAAGCCGGTGGACTGCTGGGTGGCTACACCTTC.

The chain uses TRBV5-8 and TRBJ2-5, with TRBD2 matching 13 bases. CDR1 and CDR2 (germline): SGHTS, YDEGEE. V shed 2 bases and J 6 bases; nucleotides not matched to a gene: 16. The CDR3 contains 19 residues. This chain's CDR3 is CASSFLRTSGSRGQQTQYF. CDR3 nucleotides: TGTGCCAGCAGCTTTTTGAGGACTAGCGGGAGCCGAGGCCAGCAGACCCAGTACTTC.